The rows below give T cell receptor beta chains drawn from one sample of a study of blood T cell repertoires in COVID-19. Measured with immunoSEQ multiplex PCR; TCRdb has only the in-frame clones, and not every one. The table records fewer than 350,000 clones, less than 95% of them present only once. Sequenced: PBMCs or T cells enriched from blood (not recorded which). The receptors derive from a middle-aged man who had been exposed to COVID-19. Each CDR3 is given without its conserved first and last residue.

V gene: TRBV5-1
J gene: TRBJ2-4
CDR3 protein: ASSPMTGDTAKNIQY

V gene: TRBV5-1
J gene: TRBJ2-7
CDR3 protein: ASSPGQGSYEQY

V gene: TRBV5-5
J gene: TRBJ2-7
CDR3 protein: ASSLGQGGFNEQY

V gene: TRBV7-9
J gene: TRBJ2-3
CDR3 protein: ASSLEGATDTQY

V gene: TRBV5-5
J gene: TRBJ2-2
CDR3 protein: ASSRGIPGQGRTGELF

V gene: TRBV7-2
J gene: TRBJ1-1
CDR3 protein: ASRATGVTEAF

V gene: TRBV28
J gene: TRBJ2-3
CDR3 protein: ASSLGKFGLAGEPDTQY

V gene: TRBV7-3
J gene: TRBJ2-5
CDR3 protein: ASSPGVSGMGETQY

V gene: TRBV6-5
J gene: TRBJ2-2
CDR3 protein: ASSLLSDTGELF

V gene: TRBV30
J gene: TRBJ2-7
CDR3 protein: AWSGRDRLSYEQY

V gene: TRBV6-1
J gene: TRBJ2-3
CDR3 protein: ASSDRTGGTDTQY

V gene: TRBV2
J gene: TRBJ2-7
CDR3 protein: ASSARWQTSGTLTYEQY

V gene: TRBV18
J gene: TRBJ1-2
CDR3 protein: ASSPWTGQNYGYT

V gene: TRBV29-1
J gene: TRBJ2-2
CDR3 protein: SVGPAGLAGAEAELF

V gene: TRBV5-4
J gene: TRBJ2-7
CDR3 protein: ASSSGTSANSYEQY

V gene: TRBV12-3/TRBV12-4
J gene: TRBJ2-3
CDR3 protein: ASSSPADTQY

V gene: TRBV10-1
J gene: TRBJ2-2
CDR3 protein: ASSEVVEGAGELF

V gene: TRBV4-1
J gene: TRBJ1-2
CDR3 protein: ASSRDATGTGDGGYT

V gene: TRBV25-1
J gene: TRBJ2-1
CDR3 protein: ASSEFGREGARQF

V gene: TRBV9
J gene: TRBJ2-7
CDR3 protein: ASSVNGTPRPYEQY

V gene: TRBV19
J gene: TRBJ2-7
CDR3 protein: ASSKQASYEQY

V gene: TRBV4-1
J gene: TRBJ2-3
CDR3 protein: ASKRLGTDTQY

V gene: TRBV4-2
J gene: TRBJ1-5
CDR3 protein: ASSQRPQGNQPQH

V gene: TRBV15
J gene: TRBJ2-7
CDR3 protein: ATSSVDRSRYEQY

V gene: TRBV28
J gene: TRBJ1-5
CDR3 protein: ASSLSRANQPQH

V gene: TRBV19
J gene: TRBJ2-2
CDR3 protein: ASRGFHTGELF

V gene: TRBV19
J gene: TRBJ2-5
CDR3 protein: ASGVGADQETQY

V gene: TRBV12-3/TRBV12-4
J gene: TRBJ1-5
CDR3 protein: ASSFQGYQPQH

V gene: TRBV11-2
J gene: TRBJ2-7
CDR3 protein: ASSLTGGFRNEQY

V gene: TRBV19
J gene: TRBJ1-5
CDR3 protein: AISGDVGNQPQH

V gene: TRBV7-9
J gene: TRBJ2-7
CDR3 protein: ASSLLSGSDEQY

V gene: TRBV6-6
J gene: TRBJ2-1
CDR3 protein: ASSPRGEHSYNEQF

V gene: TRBV12-5
J gene: TRBJ2-7
CDR3 protein: ASGPPTGSYEQY

V gene: TRBV6-5
J gene: TRBJ1-1
CDR3 protein: ASSYGGSTEAF

V gene: TRBV19
J gene: TRBJ1-5
CDR3 protein: ASSIGSNRGPNQPQH

V gene: TRBV18
J gene: TRBJ1-6
CDR3 protein: ASSPGPLLSTVNSPLH

V gene: TRBV19
J gene: TRBJ1-1
CDR3 protein: ASRWKGRDTEAF

V gene: TRBV7-6
J gene: TRBJ2-1
CDR3 protein: ASSDGLAGADEQF

V gene: TRBV19
J gene: TRBJ2-7
CDR3 protein: ATREMGLSYEQY

V gene: TRBV25-1
J gene: TRBJ2-7
CDR3 protein: ASKRGSYEQY

V gene: TRBV5-4
J gene: TRBJ2-3
CDR3 protein: ASSLASDGTDTQY

V gene: TRBV7-3
J gene: TRBJ2-5
CDR3 protein: ASSLNREGTQY

V gene: TRBV18
J gene: TRBJ1-6
CDR3 protein: ASSPNSFSPLH